The T cell receptor (beta chain) under discussion was sequenced for a study of blood T cell repertoires in COVID-19. The wider study: Some COVID-19 samples were acute and others convalescent; all came from the United States, Italy and Spain. Sources were T cells, B-cell-depleted T cells, or PBMCs; the material itself was cDNA or gDNA.

V lost 1 base and J lost 0, with 12 bases in between. Germline V gene lookup returns CDR1 SGHNT and CDR2 YYREEE (reference sequence). The CDR3 is made up of 16 amino acids. The authors' processing: Reference gene primers were amplified, and this amplification served to estimate nucleated cell counts. This table comes from immunoSEQ multiplex PCR, and its TCRdb copy is limited to in-frame clones, with some not included. V and J calls and clone size are copied from that table; D and trimming were computed from the DNA. This table holds about 200,000 clones, over 70% found once. J is TRBJ2-3 and V is TRBV5-4, with TRBD2 as a possible D gene (5 bases). Material for sequencing was peripheral blood. The TCR was taken from a woman older than 75 with acute or convalescent COVID-19. The CDR3, as DNA: TGTGCCAGCAGCTTGTTAAATAGCGATAGCACAGATACGCAGTATTTT. This encodes CASSLLNSDSTDTQYF. Using reference TRBV5-4 and TRBJ2-3 for the parts outside the CDR3, the full variable domain is ETGVTQSPTHLIKTRGQQVTLRCSSQSGHNTVSWYQQALGQGPQFIFQYYREEENGRGNFPPRFSGLQFPNYSSELNVNALELDDSALYLCASSLLNSDSTDTQYFGPGTRLTVL.